These T cell receptor beta chains were read from a single sample in a study of blood T cell repertoires in COVID-19. The assay was immunoSEQ multiplex PCR, and TCRdb's table has in-frame clones only and misses some. Here the sample spans fewer than 400,000 clones, around four fifths being singletons. Sample: peripheral blood. The origin of the receptors is a man aged 25-40 years with active or convalescent COVID-19. CDR3s include the opening cysteine and the closing phenylalanine or tryptophan. Fields, in order: J gene, V gene, D gene, clone size, CDR3 DNA, CDR3 protein. The D gene is left open where the match is weak. Size is omitted from some rows. Given values are once, few, many or a class for expanded clones.

TRBJ2-7,TRBV5-4,-,-,TGTGCCAGCAGCTTGGCTGGCGGGGTTGAGCAGTACTTC,CASSLAGGVEQYF
TRBJ1-2,TRBV2,TRBD1,-,TGTGCCAGCAGCCCGGGACAGGGATTCTATGGCTACACCTTC,CASSPGQGFYGYTF
TRBJ1-5,TRBV19,-,few,TGTGCCAGTAGTAGCTACGATCAGCCCCAGCATTTT,CASSSYDQPQHF
TRBJ2-1,TRBV2,-,-,TGTGCCAGCAACGAGCGGAATGAGCAGTTCTTC,CASNERNEQFF
TRBJ1-5,TRBV19,-,-,TGTGCCAGTAGTACTCGGGTACACTGGGAGTTACAGCCCCAGCATTTT,CASSTRVHWELQPQHF
TRBJ1-2,TRBV4-3,-,-,TGCGCCAGCAGCCAAGAGACAGAGAGCTATGGCTACACCTTC,CASSQETESYGYTF
TRBJ1-4,TRBV28,-,-,TGTGCCAGCAGTTCCCTCCCCCTTAATGAAAAACTGTTTTTT,CASSSLPLNEKLFF
TRBJ2-1,TRBV4-2,TRBD2,-,TGTGCCAGCAGCCAAGAGGGACTAGCAGCAGAGCAGTTCTTC,CASSQEGLAAEQFF
TRBJ2-7,TRBV5-6,TRBD1,many,TGTGCCAGCAGCCTGGGGACAGGGGATGGGGAGCAGTACTTC,CASSLGTGDGEQYF
TRBJ1-2,TRBV10-3,-,few,TGTGCCATCAGTGAGTCGGGGGGTTCTAACTATGGCTACACCTTC,CAISESGGSNYGYTF
TRBJ2-7,TRBV24-1,TRBD2,-,TGTGCCACCAGTGACGGGACTAGCGGGAGGGGAGAGCAGTACTTC,CATSDGTSGRGEQYF
TRBJ2-2,TRBV4-3,TRBD1,-,TGCGCCAGCAGCCCCTCAATCGGGACAGGGAACACCGGGGAGCTGTTTTTT,CASSPSIGTGNTGELFF
TRBJ2-7,TRBV25-1,-,-,TGTGCCAGCAGTGAACCCCACCTAGGCCGGTACGAGCAGTACTTC,CASSEPHLGRYEQYF
TRBJ2-3,TRBV11-2,-,-,TGTGCCAGCAGCCCCCTGGGGAGAGGGCATTCAGATACGCAGTATTTT,CASSPLGRGHSDTQYF
TRBJ1-1,TRBV6-1,-,-,TGTGCCAGCAGTGAAGCATGGGGGGGGAGGTCCGCTTTCTTT,CASSEAWGGRSAFF
TRBJ2-1,TRBV10-1,TRBD2,-,TGCGCCAGCAGTGAGTCGTGGGCTAGCGGGGGATATTACAATGAGCAGTTCTTC,CASSESWASGGYYNEQFF
TRBJ1-1,TRBV2,-,-,TGTGCCAGCAAGCCCCCGAGCCTTGAAGCTTTCTTT,CASKPPSLEAFF
TRBJ2-1,TRBV9,-,-,TGTGCCAGCAGCGTAGCCGGGTCCTCCAATGAGCAGTTCTTC,CASSVAGSSNEQFF
TRBJ2-1,TRBV7-2,-,-,TGTGCCAGCAGCTTGCCAGGGAGGAATGAGCAGTTCTTC,CASSLPGRNEQFF
TRBJ1-5,TRBV30,TRBD1,-,TGTGCCTGGAGCCGAGACAGGGTTGCCCAGCATTTT,CAWSRDRVAQHF
TRBJ2-3,TRBV2,-,-,TGTGCCAGCAGTGAAGCTAGCCCTCTCACGTACACAGATACGCAGTATTTT,CASSEASPLTYTDTQYF
TRBJ1-2,TRBV11-3,TRBD1,-,TGTGCCAGCAGCCAGGTCGGGACAGGCGTCCTAGGCTACACCTTC,CASSQVGTGVLGYTF
TRBJ1-4,TRBV5-1,-,-,TGCGCCAGCAGCTTGGCCACAGGGATAGCTAATGAAAAACTGTTTTTT,CASSLATGIANEKLFF
TRBJ2-2,TRBV5-1,TRBD1,-,TGCGCCAGCAGCTTGGGGACAGGGGGCATAACCGGGGAGCTGTTTTTT,CASSLGTGGITGELFF
TRBJ1-3,TRBV7-2,-,few,TGTGCCAGCAGCTCCCCCCTCGGGGAGACGGACACCATATATTTT,CASSSPLGETDTIYF
TRBJ2-3,TRBV20-1,TRBD1,once,TGCAGTGCTAAGGGGGCGGGTACGCAGTATTTT,CSAKGAGTQYF
TRBJ1-6,TRBV30,TRBD1,once,TGTGCCTGGGAAGGGGGACAGACCTATTCACCCCTCCACTTT,CAWEGGQTYSPLHF
TRBJ2-7,TRBV25-1,-,-,TGTGCCAGCAGGGGCCCCCTTCGCTTCGACCGTCCTTACGAGCAGTACTTC,CASRGPLRFDRPYEQYF
TRBJ1-5,TRBV6-5,-,-,TGTGCCAGCAGCGGACAGCTGAACCTCAATCAGCCCCAGCATTTT,CASSGQLNLNQPQHF
TRBJ1-1,TRBV6-5,-,once,TGTGCCAGTGCTACCTCTCGAGTGAACACTGAAGCTTTCTTT,CASATSRVNTEAFF
TRBJ1-6,TRBV5-4,-,-,TGTGCCAGCAGACGGGACATCTTGAGCTCCTATAATTCACCCCTCCACTTT,CASRRDILSSYNSPLHF
TRBJ1-1,TRBV27,-,once,TGTGCCAGCAGTTTCGGGGGGGGCACTGAAGCTTTCTTT,CASSFGGGTEAFF
TRBJ2-7,TRBV2,TRBD2,few,TGTGCCAGCAGAGGGACTAGCGGGAATTACGAGCAGTACTTC,CASRGTSGNYEQYF